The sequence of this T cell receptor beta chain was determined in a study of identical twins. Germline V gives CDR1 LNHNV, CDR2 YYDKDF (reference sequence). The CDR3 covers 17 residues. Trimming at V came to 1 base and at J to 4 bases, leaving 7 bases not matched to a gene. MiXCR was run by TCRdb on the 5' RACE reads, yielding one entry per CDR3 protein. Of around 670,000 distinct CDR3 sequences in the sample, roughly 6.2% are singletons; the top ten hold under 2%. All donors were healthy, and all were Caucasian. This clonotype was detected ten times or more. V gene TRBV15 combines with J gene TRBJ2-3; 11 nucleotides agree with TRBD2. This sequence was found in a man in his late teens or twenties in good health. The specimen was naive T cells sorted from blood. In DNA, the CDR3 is TGTGCCACCAGCAGAGTTGTTAGCGGGAGGGCCTCAGATACGCAGTATTTT. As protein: CATSRVVSGRASDTQYF.